The T cell receptor beta chain under discussion was sequenced for a study of T-cell reconstitution after alpha-beta-depleted transplantation in children. Researchers prepared the TCRbeta library using unique molecular identifiers, the study reports. TCRdb passed the PCR reads through MiXCR, listing each CDR3 protein once. The sample yields almost 600,000 distinct CDR3 sequences, around 27% seen once. With regard to this clonotype: Its antigen is currently unknown.

Trimming took 3 bases from V and 4 from J, leaving 11 bases between them. CDR1 SGDLS and CDR2 YYNGEE come from the germline V gene. The CDR3 consists of 14 residues. General study results and limits: There were some patients whose high TCRbeta diversity at day 60 came from surviving recipient T cells and thymic progenitors. Where alpha-beta T cells came from about two months after transplant was reportedly several hundred expanded graft clones. T-cell numbers and diversity, one year after transplant, stemmed largely from T cells that were newly produced.

The sequencing used PBMCs, collected before TCRalphabeta/CD19-depleted stem cell transplant. The V gene is TRBV9, the J gene TRBJ1-5, with a tentative D call TRBD1 (5 bases). The TCR originated in a boy younger than two with Wiskott-Aldrich syndrome, due to receive a stem cell transplant. CDR3: CASSGGRQNQPQHF. Written as DNA, the CDR3 is TGTGCCAGCAGCGGTGGCAGACAGAATCAGCCCCAGCATTTT.